These T cell receptor beta chains were read from a single sample in a study of T cell changes during pregnancy in multiple sclerosis. The assay was immunoSEQ multiplex PCR, and TCRdb's table has in-frame clones only and misses some. This sample yields roughly 79,000 clones, of which 75% to 95% are seen a single time; 0.43% belongs to the top ten. Sequenced here: CD4+ T cells from peripheral blood mononuclear cells, sampled before pregnancy. The receptors derive from a female donor with multiple sclerosis, enrolled in a pregnancy study. CDR3s include the opening cysteine and the closing phenylalanine or tryptophan. Fields, in order: clone size, D gene, V gene, J gene, CDR3 protein, CDR3 DNA. The D gene is left open where the match is weak. The listing skips clone size in some rows; elsewhere it reads once, few, many or a size class.

once	TRBD1	TRBV5-6	TRBJ1-1	CASGTGGTEAFF	TGTGCCAGCGGAACAGGGGGGACTGAAGCTTTCTTT
.	.	TRBV18	TRBJ1-5	CASSPQGLDQPQHF	TGTGCCAGCTCACCCCAGGGTTTAGATCAGCCCCAGCATTTT
.	.	TRBV14	TRBJ1-2	CASSQDTVYGYTF	TGTGCCAGCAGCCAGGACACCGTCTATGGCTACACCTTC
.	.	TRBV18	TRBJ1-2	CASSPTTDYGYTF	TGTGCCAGCTCACCGACTACAGATTATGGCTACACCTTC
.	TRBD2	TRBV7-2	TRBJ2-3	CASSVWTHSGRATDTQYF	TGTGCCAGCAGCGTCTGGACCCATAGCGGGAGGGCGACAGATACGCAGTATTTT
.	.	TRBV9	TRBJ2-1	CASSVAPGVDEQFF	TGTGCCAGCAGCGTAGCTCCAGGGGTAGATGAGCAGTTCTTC
.	TRBD1	TRBV5-6	TRBJ1-6	CASSLVGTGDSPLHF	TGTGCCAGCAGCTTGGTTGGGACAGGGGACTCACCCCTCCACTTT
.	TRBD2	TRBV15	TRBJ2-3	CATSSGGTWTDTQYF	TGTGCCACCAGCTCGGGGGGGACGTGGACAGATACGCAGTATTTT
.	.	TRBV5-6	TRBJ1-1	CASSGLDRMNTEAFF	TGTGCCAGCAGCGGCTTGGACAGAATGAACACTGAAGCTTTCTTT
.	.	TRBV6-5	TRBJ2-7	CASSSTTGSYEQYF	TGTGCCAGCAGCTCCACGACAGGTTCCTACGAGCAGTACTTC
once	.	TRBV7-6	TRBJ2-7	CASSSPLEGSYEQYF	TGTGCCAGCAGCTCTCCACTCGAGGGAAGCTACGAGCAGTACTTC
.	.	TRBV19	TRBJ1-1	CASSMGWGLQGGGSTEAFF	TGTGCCAGTAGTATGGGTTGGGGCCTACAGGGCGGTGGAAGCACTGAAGCTTTCTTT
.	.	TRBV27	TRBJ1-6	CASSLQGGKSPLHF	TGTGCCAGCAGTTTACAGGGCGGGAAATCACCCCTCCACTTT
.	TRBD2	TRBV7-9	TRBJ2-1	CASSLWGGGADNEQFF	TGTGCCAGCAGCTTATGGGGGGGTGGGGCGGACAATGAGCAGTTCTTC
.	.	TRBV29-1	TRBJ2-2	CSVTGVGRAGELFF	TGCAGCGTTACAGGCGTGGGTAGGGCCGGGGAGCTGTTTTTT
.	.	TRBV18	TRBJ2-7	CASSGLYDHEQYF	TGTGCCAGCTCCGGACTATATGACCACGAGCAGTACTTC
.	TRBD2	TRBV19	TRBJ2-7	CASSIEAGGRGYEQYF	TGTGCCAGTAGTATAGAAGCGGGGGGCCGAGGGTACGAGCAGTACTTC
.	TRBD1	TRBV4-1	TRBJ2-7	CASSPRQGRFHEQYF	TGCGCCAGCAGCCCCCGACAGGGAAGGTTCCACGAGCAGTACTTC
.	TRBD1	TRBV19	TRBJ1-2	CASSMGTDYGYTF	TGTGCCAGTAGTATGGGGACAGACTATGGCTACACCTTC
.	TRBD1	TRBV9	TRBJ1-5	CASSVAAGGNQPQHF	TGTGCCAGCAGCGTAGCGGCAGGGGGAAATCAGCCCCAGCATTTT
.	.	TRBV9	TRBJ2-7	CASSQGMGYEQYF	TGTGCCAGCAGCCAGGGGATGGGCTACGAGCAGTACTTC
.	TRBD2	TRBV13	TRBJ2-3	CASSLLGTSGTDTQYF	TGTGCCAGCAGCCTACTCGGGACTAGCGGCACAGATACGCAGTATTTT
once	.	TRBV6-6	TRBJ1-4	CASSYGGALGEKLFF	TGTGCCAGCAGTTACGGGGGGGCGCTGGGGGAAAAACTGTTTTTT